These 15 T cell receptor beta chains originate from one sample sequenced in a study of neoadjuvant anti-PD-1 for oral cavity cancer. Clones were read by immunoSEQ multiplex PCR, and TCRdb kept only the in-frame ones, dropping some. The data show fewer than 70,000 clones, with 65% to 85% seen just once and approximately 2.4% held by the top ten. Here the sequenced sample was PBMCs, taken before nivolumab (anti-PD-1) treatment. These receptors all come from a person aged 35-79 years with oral cavity squamous cell carcinoma.

The sample holds a few counts of this clone. This chain joins TRBV5-1 and TRBJ1-2, with 7 bases lining up with TRBD1. V shed 4 bases, J shed 6 bases, and the junction held 9 bases outside the gene matches. The V gene's germline CDR1 is SGHRS and CDR2 YFSETQ. The CDR3 runs 14 residues. The CDR3 loop reads CASSAMTGMNGYTF. For the CDR3, the DNA is TGCGCCAGCAGCGCCATGACAGGGATGAATGGCTACACCTTC.

The chain joins TRBV7-2 to TRBJ1-1; D is possibly TRBD1 (5 bases). The CDR3 contains 14 residues. CDR1 is SGHTA, CDR2 FQGNSA, per germline. V shed 1 base and J shed 1 base, with 7 bases lying between them. CDR3 DNA sequence: TGTGCCAGCAGCTTAGGGCAGGGGAACACTGAAGCTTTCTTT. As protein: CASSLGQGNTEAFF.

This chain connects TRBV7-8 to TRBJ2-5, with D unclear. The germline V gene has CDR1 SGHVS and CDR2 FQNEAQ. The V gene lost 1 base and the J gene lost 1 base, with 4 bases spanning the gap. This CDR3 is 13 amino acids long. This CDR3 reads CASSLGGQETQYF. Written as DNA, the CDR3 is TGTGCCAGCAGCTTAGGGGGCCAAGAGACCCAGTACTTC. The full variable domain, rest sourced from reference TRBV7-8 and TRBJ2-5, is GAGVSQSPRYKVAKRGQDVALRCDPISGHVSLFWYQQALGQGPEFLTYFQNEAQLDKSGLPSDRFFAERPEGSVSTLKIQRTQQEDSAVYLCASSLGGQETQYFGPGTRLLVL.

The chain carries TRBV7-8 and TRBJ1-5; D possibly corresponds to TRBD1 (5 bases). V lost 1 base, J lost 5 bases, and 15 bases lay in between. CDR1 is SGHVS, CDR2 FQNEAQ, per germline. The CDR3 totals 16 residues. CDR3 region: CASSLGGAGSHQPQHF. The CDR3 DNA is TGTGCCAGCAGCTTAGGGGGCGCGGGGAGTCATCAGCCCCAGCATTTT.

This chain joins TRBV15 and TRBJ2-7, with unresolved D. Trimming left V 0 bases short and J 1 base short, with 10 bases between. The germline V gene encodes CDR1 LNHNV and CDR2 YYDKDF (reference sequence). The CDR3 covers 15 residues. CDR3 bases: TGTGCCACCAGCAGAGATCTGGAGAATTCCTACGAGCAGTACTTC. This translates into CATSRDLENSYEQYF.

The gene calls are TRBV7-2 and TRBJ2-4, with D possibly TRBD2 on 5 matching bases. The V and J ends lost 5 bases and 1 base respectively, with 12 bases between them. The CDR3 is 15 amino acids. Germline lookup yields CDR1 SGHTA and CDR2 FQGNSA. The CDR3 region is CASSRDGVAKNIQYF. The DNA of the CDR3 is TGTGCCAGCAGCCGAGACGGGGTTGCCAAAAACATTCAGTACTTC.

V and J are TRBV30 and TRBJ2-3, with 8 bases fitting TRBD2. The CDR3 sequence is 13 residues long. Germline V gene sequence: CDR1 GTSNPN, CDR2 SVGIG (reference sequence). The junction had 2 bases not matched to a gene; V was cut back by 6 bases and J by 0 bases. The DNA of the CDR3 is TGTGCCTGTTCTAGCGGGAGCACAGATACGCAGTATTTT. Encoded protein: CACSSGSTDTQYF.

This rearrangement joins TRBV5-1 to TRBJ1-4; TRBD1 might be the D (5 bases). Germline V gene data show CDR1 as SGHRS and CDR2 as YFSETQ. This CDR3 has 16 amino acids. Trimming removed 2 bases at V and 4 bases at J, with 15 bases between. The CDR3 nucleotides read TGCGCCAGCAGCTTACGGACGGGGGGAGATAATGAAAAACTGTTTTTT. It yields the protein CASSLRTGGDNEKLFF.

The chain carries TRBV2 and TRBJ2-5; 7 positions match TRBD2. V lost 7 bases to trimming and J lost 5 bases; unmatched junction nucleotides: 10. Per germline, CDR1 SNHLY and CDR2 FYNNEI. The CDR3 totals 14 residues. CDR3 loop: CASILPVGGETQYF. The CDR3 coding sequence is TGTGCCAGCATCTTACCCGTCGGGGGGGAGACCCAGTACTTC.

The chain recombines TRBV11-3 with TRBJ2-2, with 7 positions matching TRBD2. Germline CDR1 and CDR2: SGHNT and YENEEA. This CDR3 is built from 15 residues. V was clipped by 6 bases and J by 4 bases; unmatched bases: 8. The CDR3 is CASSRGETATGELFF. In nucleotides, the CDR3 is TGTGCCAGCAGTCGGGGGGAGACGGCCACCGGGGAGCTGTTTTTT.

The chain employs TRBV5-4 and TRBJ2-7; 14 bases agree with TRBD2. CDR1 SGHNT and CDR2 YYREEE come from the germline V gene (reference sequence). Trimming removed 4 bases from V and 2 bases from J; junction bases left unmatched: 5. The CDR3 spans 16 residues. The CDR3 coding sequence is TGTGCCAGCAGCCAACCGACTAGCGGGGGGGCCTACGAGCAGTACTTC. It specifies CASSQPTSGGAYEQYF.

The rearrangement uses TRBV2 and TRBJ1-6; 7 positions agree with TRBD1. J was trimmed by 10 bases and V by 7 bases; bases with no gene match: 7. This CDR3 has 13 residues. The V gene's germline CDR1 is SNHLY and CDR2 FYNNEI. The CDR3 sequence is CASISGGESPLHF. CDR3 bases: TGTGCCAGCATCTCAGGGGGGGAATCACCCCTCCACTTT.

The chain has TRBV7-2 and TRBJ2-7, with 13 bases that match TRBD2. The length of the CDR3 is 15 residues. Germline CDR1 reads SGHTA; CDR2 reads FQGNSA. The ends lost 4 bases at V and 5 bases at J; junction bases unmatched: 5. The CDR3 loop reads CASSSRTSGGNEQYF. The CDR3 region has the DNA TGTGCCAGCAGCTCCAGGACTAGCGGGGGAAACGAGCAGTACTTC.

This rearrangement joins TRBV9 to TRBJ2-3; 9 bases map to TRBD2. CDR3 length: 20 amino acids. V was pared by 0 bases and J by 1 base, with 15 bases of the junction left unmatched. CDR1 is SGDLS, CDR2 YYNGEE, per germline. For the CDR3, the DNA is TGTGCCAGCAGCGTAGAAGTGGGCGGGAGGGCCCAAAATCGCACAGATACGCAGTATTTT. Translated, it gives CASSVEVGGRAQNRTDTQYF. Full variable domain (missing parts from reference TRBV9 and TRBJ2-3): DSGVTQTPKHLITATGQRVTLRCSPRSGDLSVYWYQQSLDQGLQFLIQYYNGEERAKGNILERFSAQQFPDLHSELNLSSLELGDSALYFCASSVEVGGRAQNRTDTQYFGPGTRLTVL.

V usage is TRBV2 and J usage is TRBJ1-5, with TRBD1 matching over 7 bases. Germline-derived CDR1 and CDR2 are SNHLY and FYNNEI. The CDR3 sequence is 15 residues long. The junction had 11 bases not matched to a gene; V was cut back by 3 bases and J by 9 bases. CDR3 region: CASSERGPGRGPQHF. CDR3 DNA: TGTGCCAGCAGTGAGAGGGGGCCTGGTCGGGGGCCCCAGCATTTT.